Listed below are T cell receptor beta chains from one sample, sequenced in a study of beta chain features in type 1 diabetes. Assay: immunoSEQ multiplex PCR; the TCRdb copy retains only in-frame clones and omits some. This sample has more than 250,000 clones, with about 15% found just once. The sample taken for sequencing was naive CD4+ T cells from blood. The receptor source for this set is a man younger than 35 with type 1 diabetes. The CDR3 runs from the conserved cysteine through the conserved F or W. The order of the fields is D gene, V gene, clone size, J gene, CDR3 DNA, CDR3 protein. A D gene is named only where the DNA matches it firmly. Clone size is given for some rows only: seen once, a few or many times, or a class if the clone is expanded.

.,TRBV7-9,.,TRBJ1-2,TGTGCCAGCAGCTTAGCTCCAGGGGTACGTGGCTACACCTTC,CASSLAPGVRGYTF
TRBD2,TRBV7-9,.,TRBJ2-1,TGTGGCTTGCCTACCGGGGGGAATGAGCAGTTCTTC,CGLPTGGNEQFF
TRBD1,TRBV9,.,TRBJ2-5,TGTGCCAGCAGCGTAGGACAGGGGAGGGAGACCCAGTACTTC,CASSVGQGRETQYF
.,TRBV5-6,.,TRBJ2-7,TGTGCCAGCAGCCCCAGGGGTAGCTCCTACGAGCAGTACTTC,CASSPRGSSYEQYF
.,TRBV29-1,.,TRBJ2-7,TGCAGCGTTACGCCTAGCGTGACCTACGAGCAGTACTTC,CSVTPSVTYEQYF
TRBD2,TRBV28,.,TRBJ2-7,TGTGCCAGCAGTTCGACTAGCGTGTACGAGCAGTACTTC,CASSSTSVYEQYF
TRBD1,TRBV7-8,.,TRBJ1-5,TGTGCCAGCAGCTCCGGGACAGGGTATCAGCCCCAGCATTTT,CASSSGTGYQPQHF
.,TRBV10-3,.,TRBJ2-2,TGTGCCATCAGTACAGGACACCAGAACACCGGGGAGCTGTTTTTT,CAISTGHQNTGELFF
TRBD2,TRBV30,.,TRBJ2-3,TGTGCCTGGAGTCGTGGACTAGCGGGAGGGGGAGATACGCAGTATTTT,CAWSRGLAGGGDTQYF
.,TRBV6-5,few,TRBJ1-1,TGTGCCAGCATCCCACCCGGTTCAAAACCTGAAGCTTTCTTT,CASIPPGSKPEAFF
.,TRBV6-4,.,TRBJ2-7,TGTGCCAGCAGTGACTCGGATACAGCTGCCGGTCGCGAGCAGTACTTC,CASSDSDTAAGREQYF
.,TRBV19,few,TRBJ1-5,TGTGCCAGTACTACGAGGGGAGGACAGCCCCAGCATTTT,CASTTRGGQPQHF
TRBD1,TRBV27,few,TRBJ2-5,TGTGCCAGCAGTTTATCCCCCGGGACAGGGAAAGGGGAGACCCAGTACTTC,CASSLSPGTGKGETQYF
.,TRBV11-2,.,TRBJ1-4,TGTGCCAGCAGCCACGGAGCAGCCTTTAATGAAAAACTGTTTTTT,CASSHGAAFNEKLFF
TRBD1,TRBV23-1,.,TRBJ1-5,TGCGCCAGCAGGACAGGGAGGACCAATCAGCCCCAGCATTTT,CASRTGRTNQPQHF
.,TRBV19,few,TRBJ1-4,TGTGCCAGTAGAGTTTCCGGAGAGGAAAAACTGTTTTTT,CASRVSGEEKLFF
.,TRBV30,few,TRBJ2-5,TGTGCCTGGGCCAGGGTGGGAGAGACCCAGTACTTC,CAWARVGETQYF
.,TRBV19,.,TRBJ1-1,TGTGCCAGTAGTATGAGGGGGTCTGCTGAAGCTTTCTTT,CASSMRGSAEAFF
.,TRBV19,.,TRBJ2-7,TGTGCCAGTAGTATCTCCAGGGTACCCTACGAGCAGTACTTC,CASSISRVPYEQYF
.,TRBV6-4,few,TRBJ2-3,TGTGCCAGCAGTGACTATCAGGATACGCAGTATTTT,CASSDYQDTQYF
.,TRBV18,.,TRBJ2-7,TGTGCCAGCTCACCACCCATGGGGAGTTTTGACGAGCAGTACTTC,CASSPPMGSFDEQYF
.,TRBV29-1,.,TRBJ1-1,TGCAGCGTGGGGGCCAGGGAGAGGAACACTGAAGCTTTCTTT,CSVGARERNTEAFF
.,TRBV6-5,.,TRBJ2-3,TGTGCCAGCAGTTACTCGAGCGCGTCGGGCACAGATACGCAGTATTTT,CASSYSSASGTDTQYF
TRBD1,TRBV9,few,TRBJ1-2,TGTGCCAGCAGCGGGACAGGGGGGCAGACTGGCTACACCTTC,CASSGTGGQTGYTF
TRBD2,TRBV4-3,few,TRBJ2-7,TGCGCCAGCAGCCAGGTTCTAGCGGGGGGGCCCTACGAGCAGTACTTC,CASSQVLAGGPYEQYF
.,TRBV21-1,.,TRBJ2-7,TGTGCCAGCAGCAAAGCTGCAGCTACTTGGACTAGCGGGAGTCCCCATTACGAGCAGTACTTC,CASSKAAATWTSGSPHYEQYF
.,TRBV28,.,TRBJ1-5,TGTGCCAGCAATCGGAGGGGCAATCAGCCCCAGCATTTT,CASNRRGNQPQHF
TRBD2,TRBV19,few,TRBJ2-1,TGTGCCAGTAGTAGCGGGAGGGCCGGCAATGAGCAGTTCTTC,CASSSGRAGNEQFF
.,TRBV7-2,few,TRBJ1-5,TGTGCCAGCGCGTCGGGTTATAGCAATCAGCCCCAGCATTTT,CASASGYSNQPQHF
TRBD2,TRBV10-1,.,TRBJ2-5,TGCGCCAGCAGTGAGGGGTGGGAGGGCCAAGAGACCCAGTACTTC,CASSEGWEGQETQYF
.,TRBV30,few,TRBJ1-2,TGTGCCTGGAGTGTTCAAGGTCAGGGCCTCGGTGGCTACACCTTC,CAWSVQGQGLGGYTF
TRBD1,TRBV7-9,.,TRBJ1-1,TGTGCCAGCAGTGAGAGGCAGGGACAGGGTGAAGCTTTCTTT,CASSERQGQGEAFF
TRBD1,TRBV15,.,TRBJ1-2,TGTGCCACCAGCTCGGACAGGGGGCTACGTTATGGCTACACCTTC,CATSSDRGLRYGYTF
TRBD1,TRBV2,few,TRBJ2-5,TGTGCCAGCAGTGGGGACAGGGGAGGAGAGACCCAGTACTTC,CASSGDRGGETQYF
TRBD2,TRBV19,.,TRBJ2-5,TGTGCCAGTGGGACGGGGAGGGGTGAGACCCAGTACTTC,CASGTGRGETQYF
.,TRBV20-1,few,TRBJ2-2,TGCAGTGCCTGGGGGCCACGGGAGCTGTTTTTT,CSAWGPRELFF
TRBD1,TRBV18,few,TRBJ2-1,TGTGCCAGCTCACGTAACAGGGGGCAACGGGAGGCCTACAATGAGCAGTTCTTC,CASSRNRGQREAYNEQFF
TRBD1,TRBV27,.,TRBJ1-5,TGTGCCAGCAGTATACAGGGGGCTGATCAGCCCCAGCATTTT,CASSIQGADQPQHF
.,TRBV25-1,.,TRBJ1-2,TGTGCCAGCAGTGAATACGGCTATGGCTACACCTTC,CASSEYGYGYTF
TRBD2,TRBV2,.,TRBJ2-7,TGTGCCAGCAGTGAACTTAGCGGGGGGCGTGGAGAGCAGTACTTC,CASSELSGGRGEQYF